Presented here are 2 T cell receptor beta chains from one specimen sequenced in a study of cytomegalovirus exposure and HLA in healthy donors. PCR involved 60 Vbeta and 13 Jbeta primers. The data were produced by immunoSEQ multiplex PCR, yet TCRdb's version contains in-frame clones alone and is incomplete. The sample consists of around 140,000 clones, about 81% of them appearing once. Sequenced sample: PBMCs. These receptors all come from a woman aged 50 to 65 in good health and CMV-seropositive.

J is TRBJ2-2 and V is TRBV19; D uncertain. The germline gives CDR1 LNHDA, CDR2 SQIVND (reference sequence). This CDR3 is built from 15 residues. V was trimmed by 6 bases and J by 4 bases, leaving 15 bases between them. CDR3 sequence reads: CASSLGRVGTGELFF. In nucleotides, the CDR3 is TGTGCCAGTAGCTTAGGCCGGGTGGGCACCGGGGAGCTGTTTTTT.

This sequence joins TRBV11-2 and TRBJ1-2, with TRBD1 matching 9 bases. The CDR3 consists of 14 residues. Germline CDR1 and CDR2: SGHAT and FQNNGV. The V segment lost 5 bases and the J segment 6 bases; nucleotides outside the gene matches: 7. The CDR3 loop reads CASSVNRGQDGYTF. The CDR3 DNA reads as TGTGCCAGCAGCGTCAACAGGGGGCAAGATGGCTACACCTTC.